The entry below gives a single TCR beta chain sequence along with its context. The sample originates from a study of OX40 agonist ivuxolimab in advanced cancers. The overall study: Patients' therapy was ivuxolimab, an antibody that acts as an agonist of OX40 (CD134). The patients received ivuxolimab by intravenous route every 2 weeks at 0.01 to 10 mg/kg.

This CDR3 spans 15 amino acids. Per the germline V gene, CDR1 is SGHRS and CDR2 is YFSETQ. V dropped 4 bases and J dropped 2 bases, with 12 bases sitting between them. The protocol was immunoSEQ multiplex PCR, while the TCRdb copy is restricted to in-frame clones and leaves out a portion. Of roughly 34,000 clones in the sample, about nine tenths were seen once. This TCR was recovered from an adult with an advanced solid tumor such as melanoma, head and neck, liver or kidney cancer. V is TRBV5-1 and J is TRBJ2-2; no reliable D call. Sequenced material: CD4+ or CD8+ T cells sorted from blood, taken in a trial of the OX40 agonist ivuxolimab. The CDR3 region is CASSPDASNTGELFF. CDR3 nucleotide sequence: TGCGCCAGCAGCCCCGACGCGAGTAACACCGGGGAGCTGTTTTTT.